Listed below are T cell receptor beta chains from one sample, sequenced in a study of control samples from healthy donors and cancer patients. Generated by immunoSEQ multiplex PCR, the TCRdb table keeps only in-frame clones and is missing some. The table records about 110,000 clones, about nine tenths of them present only once. Sequences were obtained from blood. The receptors shown here come from a human donor in good health. The donor label of this sample is uncertain. The CDR3 runs from the conserved cysteine through the conserved F or W. D genes are given only for firm matches. Not every row has a clone size; where given, it reads once, few, many or a size class.

size: NA; V: TRBV21-1; D: NA; J: TRBJ1-6; DNA: TGTGCCAGCAGCACGAGGGGGGACAGGGGTATCCTAAGCTCCTATAATTCACCCCTCCACTTT; CDR3: CASSTRGDRGILSSYNSPLHF
size: NA; V: TRBV6-5; D: NA; J: TRBJ1-4; DNA: TGTGCCAGCAGGGGCCGAGAAAAACTGTTTTTT; CDR3: CASRGREKLFF
size: NA; V: TRBV5-1; D: TRBD2; J: TRBJ2-5; DNA: TGCGCCAGCAGCTCGGGACTAGCGGGGGGCCAAGAGACCCAGTACTTC; CDR3: CASSSGLAGGQETQYF
size: NA; V: TRBV4-1; D: NA; J: TRBJ1-2; DNA: TGCGCCAGCAGCCAAGATACGGGGGGGAAGCGTAAGGGCTACACCTTC; CDR3: CASSQDTGGKRKGYTF
size: NA; V: TRBV10-2; D: TRBD1; J: TRBJ2-3; DNA: TGCGCCACAAGGGACAGGGGGACGGATACGCAGTATTTT; CDR3: CATRDRGTDTQYF
size: NA; V: TRBV5-1; D: NA; J: TRBJ1-1; DNA: TGCGCCAGCAGCTTGGTTCCCGGGGGGGACACTGAAGCTTTCTTT; CDR3: CASSLVPGGDTEAFF
size: once; V: TRBV28; D: NA; J: TRBJ1-5; DNA: TGTGCCAGCAGTTCCAGGATTCGGGGAGGGGCCCATCAGCCCCAGCATTTT; CDR3: CASSSRIRGGAHQPQHF
size: NA; V: TRBV19; D: TRBD1; J: TRBJ1-5; DNA: TGTGCCAGTAGTATAGGGACAGGGGGGCATCAGCCCCAGCATTTT; CDR3: CASSIGTGGHQPQHF
size: few; V: TRBV6-1; D: NA; J: TRBJ1-2; DNA: TGTGCCAGCAGTGAATCGTACGACTATGGCTACACCTTC; CDR3: CASSESYDYGYTF
size: NA; V: TRBV6-2/TRBV6-3; D: NA; J: TRBJ2-7; DNA: TGTGCCAGCAGCGACACCGCCCTCTCCTACGAGCAGTACTTC; CDR3: CASSDTALSYEQYF
size: NA; V: TRBV2; D: NA; J: TRBJ2-5; DNA: TGTGCCAGCATCTTCTATGGGGAGACCCAGTACTTC; CDR3: CASIFYGETQYF
size: NA; V: TRBV21-1; D: NA; J: TRBJ1-4; DNA: TGTGCCAGCAGCACCCGCGGGGGGTACCCCAATGAAAAACTGTTTTTT; CDR3: CASSTRGGYPNEKLFF
size: NA; V: TRBV5-1; D: NA; J: TRBJ2-6; DNA: TGCGCCAGCAGAGACTCTGGGGCCAACGTCCTGACTTTC; CDR3: CASRDSGANVLTF
size: NA; V: TRBV12-3/TRBV12-4; D: TRBD1; J: TRBJ2-5; DNA: TGTGCCAGCAGCCCGGACAGGTTCGGGACCCAGTACTTC; CDR3: CASSPDRFGTQYF
size: NA; V: TRBV24-1; D: NA; J: TRBJ2-5; DNA: TGTGCCACTACGGACGGTTTCGGAACCCAGTACTTC; CDR3: CATTDGFGTQYF
size: NA; V: TRBV9; D: NA; J: TRBJ1-5; DNA: TGTGCCAGCAGCGCACAGGGAAGAGGTCAGCCCCAGCATTTT; CDR3: CASSAQGRGQPQHF
size: NA; V: TRBV21-1; D: NA; J: TRBJ2-2; DNA: TGTGCCAGCAGTCGGGACAGGGAACACCGGGGAGCTGTTTTT; CDR3: CASSRDREHRGAVF
size: once; V: TRBV2; D: NA; J: TRBJ1-1; DNA: TGTGCCAGCAGGGAGTTCGGGGGCAACACTGAAGCTTTCTTT; CDR3: CASREFGGNTEAFF
size: NA; V: TRBV6-5; D: NA; J: TRBJ2-3; DNA: TGTGCCAGCAGTTACTTGGACGCAACAGATACGCAGTATTTT; CDR3: CASSYLDATDTQYF
size: NA; V: TRBV10-3; D: NA; J: TRBJ1-1; DNA: TGTGCCATCAGTGAGAGGACAGATGGGAACACTGAAGCTTTCTTT; CDR3: CAISERTDGNTEAFF
size: NA; V: TRBV30; D: NA; J: TRBJ1-2; DNA: TGTGCCTGGAGTTCTCCGAACCTCCAGGGCGACTATGGCTACACCTTC; CDR3: CAWSSPNLQGDYGYTF
size: NA; V: TRBV6-2/TRBV6-3; D: TRBD1; J: TRBJ2-7; DNA: TGTGCCAGCAGTTACCCCCCGGACAGGGTGGCCGAGCAGTACTTC; CDR3: CASSYPPDRVAEQYF
size: NA; V: TRBV7-6; D: NA; J: TRBJ1-1; DNA: TGTGCCAGCAGCTTAGGGACCCTAAACACTGAAGCTTTCTTT; CDR3: CASSLGTLNTEAFF
size: NA; V: TRBV30; D: TRBD2; J: TRBJ2-3; DNA: TGTGCCTGGGGGACTAGCGGAACTCCTAGCACAGATACGCAGTATTTT; CDR3: CAWGTSGTPSTDTQYF
size: NA; V: TRBV7-3; D: NA; J: TRBJ2-1; DNA: TGTGCCAGCAGCTCCTCAGACTTAAATGAGCAGTTCTTC; CDR3: CASSSSDLNEQFF
size: NA; V: TRBV5-4; D: NA; J: TRBJ2-5; DNA: TGTGCCAGCAGCTTGGCGACAGGTTTACAAGAGACCCAGTACTTC; CDR3: CASSLATGLQETQYF
size: NA; V: TRBV24-1; D: TRBD1; J: TRBJ2-5; DNA: TGTGCCACCCAGGCCCGCGGCAGGGGGCAAGAGACCCAGTACTTC; CDR3: CATQARGRGQETQYF
size: NA; V: TRBV5-1; D: TRBD2; J: TRBJ2-3; DNA: TGCGCCAGCAGATTGATAGCGGGGGGCAGCACAGATACGCAGTATTTT; CDR3: CASRLIAGGSTDTQYF
size: NA; V: TRBV7-2; D: TRBD1; J: TRBJ2-7; DNA: TGTGCCAGCAGATTGCGACAGGGTGGCGACGAGCAGTACTTC; CDR3: CASRLRQGGDEQYF
size: NA; V: TRBV24-1; D: NA; J: TRBJ2-7; DNA: TGTGCCACCAGTGATCCGGACAGTAGCTCCTACGGGCAGTACTTC; CDR3: CATSDPDSSSYGQYF
size: NA; V: TRBV13; D: NA; J: TRBJ1-1; DNA: TGTGCCAGCAGCCTCCGACTGGACACTGAAGCTTTCTTT; CDR3: CASSLRLDTEAFF
size: once; V: TRBV6-1; D: TRBD1; J: TRBJ2-3; DNA: TGTGCCAGCAGTGAAGCCAGGACAGGGGTTTCTACGCAGTATTTT; CDR3: CASSEARTGVSTQYF